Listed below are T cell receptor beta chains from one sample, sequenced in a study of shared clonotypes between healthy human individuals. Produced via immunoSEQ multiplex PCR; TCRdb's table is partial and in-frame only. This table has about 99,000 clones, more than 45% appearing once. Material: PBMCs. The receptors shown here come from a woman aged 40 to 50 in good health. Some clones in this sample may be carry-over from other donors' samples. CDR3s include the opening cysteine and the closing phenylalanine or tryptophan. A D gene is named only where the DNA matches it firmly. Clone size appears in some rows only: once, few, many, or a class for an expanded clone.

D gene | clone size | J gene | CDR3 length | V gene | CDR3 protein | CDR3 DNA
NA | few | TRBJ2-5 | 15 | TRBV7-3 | CASSLNPGPYETQYF | TGTGCCAGCAGCTTAAACCCAGGACCCTATGAGACCCAGTACTTC
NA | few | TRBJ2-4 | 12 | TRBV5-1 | CASSWRQNIQYF | TGCGCCAGCAGCTGGCGACAAAACATTCAGTACTTC
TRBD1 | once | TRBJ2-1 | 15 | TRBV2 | CASSVGQNSYNEQFF | TGTGCCAGCAGTGTGGGACAGAACTCCTACAATGAGCAGTTCTTC
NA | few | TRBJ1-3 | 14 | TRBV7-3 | CASSARLVKGELHF | TGTGCCAGCAGCGCGAGATTAGTAAAGGGGGAGTTACATTTT
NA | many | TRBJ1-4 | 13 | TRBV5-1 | CASSLGQTEKLFF | TGCGCCAGCAGCTTGGGCCAGACGGAAAAACTGTTTTTT
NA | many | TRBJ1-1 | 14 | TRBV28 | CASGPGQRGAEAFF | TGTGCCAGCGGTCCGGGACAACGGGGGGCAGAAGCTTTCTTT
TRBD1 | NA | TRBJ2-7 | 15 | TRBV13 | CASSLQGQGTYEQYF | TGTGCCAGCAGCTTGCAGGGACAGGGAACCTACGAGCAGTACTTC
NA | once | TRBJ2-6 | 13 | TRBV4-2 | CASSLFGANVLTF | TGTGCCAGCAGCTTGTTCGGGGCCAACGTCCTGACTTTC
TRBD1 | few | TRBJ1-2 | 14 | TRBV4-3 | CASSHDRGLGGYTF | TGCGCCAGCAGCCACGACAGGGGGCTTGGTGGCTACACCTTC
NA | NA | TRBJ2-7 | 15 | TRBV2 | CASNSRSARSYEQYF | TGTGCCAGCAATTCCCGTTCCGCCAGGTCCTACGAGCAGTACTTC
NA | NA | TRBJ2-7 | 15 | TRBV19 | CASSMGTASRYEQYF | TGTGCCAGTAGTATGGGTACAGCCTCCCGCTACGAGCAGTACTTC
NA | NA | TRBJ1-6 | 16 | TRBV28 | CASSFWQLQWGSPLHF | TGTGCCAGCAGCTTCTGGCAATTACAATGGGGTTCACCCCTCCACTTT
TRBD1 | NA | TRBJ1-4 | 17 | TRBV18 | CASSLNTGGEPNEKLFF | TGTGCCAGCTCACTCAATACAGGGGGCGAACCTAATGAAAAACTGTTTTTT